Presented here are 17 T cell receptor beta chains from one specimen sequenced in a study of OX40 agonist ivuxolimab in advanced cancers. This table comes from immunoSEQ multiplex PCR, and its TCRdb copy is limited to in-frame clones, with some not included. The sample yields roughly 90,000 clones, about nine tenths seen once. This specimen consisted of CD4+ or CD8+ T cells sorted from blood, obtained in a trial of the OX40 agonist ivuxolimab. The source is an adult with an advanced solid tumor such as melanoma, head and neck, liver or kidney cancer.

The V and J genes are TRBV5-5 and TRBJ2-1; a weak D match, TRBD1 (6 bases). Germline V gene sequence: CDR1 SGHKS, CDR2 YYEKEE (reference sequence). The length of the CDR3 is 14 residues. The V end was cut by 3 bases, the J end by 9 bases, with 16 bases between. This CDR3 reads CASSSGDVGGEQFF. CDR3 coding DNA: TGTGCCAGCAGCTCCGGGGACGTAGGGGGTGAGCAGTTCTTC.

CDR3 in amino acids: CASRAQGSGETQYF. In nucleotides, the CDR3 is TGTGCCAGCAGAGCCCAGGGATCGGGAGAGACCCAGTACTTC. The genes are TRBV6-1 and TRBJ2-5; D might be TRBD1 (5 bases). The CDR3 sequence is 14 residues long. From germline, CDR1 is MNHNS and CDR2 SASEGT. The V gene lost 6 bases and the J gene lost 4 bases, with 15 bases spanning the gap.

The chain carries TRBV28 and TRBJ1-5; the D gene is possibly TRBD1 (5 bases). Trimming shortened V by 2 bases and J by 4 bases, and 15 bases separated the two germline ends. The CDR3 contains 16 residues. Germline-derived CDR1 and CDR2 are MDHEN and SYDVKM. The CDR3 here is CASSLSSGGGNQPQHF. The CDR3 bases are TGTGCCAGCAGTTTAAGTTCGGGTGGGGGGAATCAGCCCCAGCATTTT.

J is TRBJ2-5 and V is TRBV7-2, with TRBD1 as a possible D gene (6 bases). Germline loops: CDR1 SGHTA, CDR2 FQGNSA. The CDR3 contains 14 residues. The V gene lost 3 bases and the J gene lost 5 bases, with 13 bases spanning the gap. CDR3: CASSFQAGVETQYF. The CDR3 coding sequence is TGTGCCAGCAGCTTTCAGGCAGGGGTCGAGACCCAGTACTTC. Combining the CDR3 with reference TRBV7-2 and TRBJ2-5 gives the whole variable domain GAGVSQSPSNKVTEKGKDVELRCDPISGHTALYWYRQSLGQGLEFLIYFQGNSAPDKSGLPSDRFSAERTGGSVSTLTIQRTQQEDSAVYLCASSFQAGVETQYFGPGTRLLVL.

The V and J genes are TRBV9 and TRBJ2-5; the match to TRBD2 covers 9 bases. Trimming removed 4 bases from V and 5 bases from J; junction bases left unmatched: 9. Looked up from germline, CDR1 is SGDLS and CDR2 is YYNGEE. The CDR3 has 15 residues. The CDR3 nucleotides are TGTGCCAGCAGCCGAAGTAGCGGGAGCGGGGAGACCCAGTACTTC. Its protein product is CASSRSSGSGETQYF.

This chain links TRBV9 with TRBJ2-1, with TRBD2 identical over 15 bases. Germline lookup yields CDR1 SGDLS and CDR2 YYNGEE. J lost 6 bases, V lost 4 bases, and 8 bases had no gene match. The CDR3 runs to 17 residues. In DNA form, the CDR3 reads TGTGCCAGCAGCCCTCATGGACTAGCGGGAGGGCTCAATGAGCAGTTCTTC. This sequence encodes CASSPHGLAGGLNEQFF. Complete variable domain (other parts from reference TRBV9 and TRBJ2-1): DSGVTQTPKHLITATGQRVTLRCSPRSGDLSVYWYQQSLDQGLQFLIQYYNGEERAKGNILERFSAQQFPDLHSELNLSSLELGDSALYFCASSPHGLAGGLNEQFFGPGTRLTVL.

The chain uses TRBV7-2 and TRBJ1-2; tentative D call: TRBD1 (5 bases). Trimming pared 2 bases from V and 0 bases from J, leaving 7 bases between. In germline, CDR1 is SGHTA, CDR2 FQGNSA. The CDR3 length is 14 residues. CDR3 sequence (DNA): TGTGCCAGCAGCTTATACAGGACTAACTATGGCTACACCTTC. Its protein is CASSLYRTNYGYTF.

CDR3 region: CASNKGVNGELFF. The CDR3 region has the DNA TGTGCCAGTAATAAGGGGGTCAACGGGGAGCTGTTTTTT. The J gene is TRBJ2-2, the V gene TRBV19; the D gene is possibly TRBD1 (6 bases). V lost 7 bases and J 7 bases, leaving 13 bases between the germline ends. CDR1 and CDR2 from the germline V gene are LNHDA and SQIVND (reference sequence). There are 13 residues in the CDR3.

The CDR3 DNA is TGTGCCAGCGCTAGGGGAGGCTCCTACGAGCAGTACTTC. This encodes CASARGGSYEQYF. V is TRBV27 and J is TRBJ2-7, with a tentative D call TRBD2 (6 bases). Germline V gene sequence: CDR1 MNHEY, CDR2 SMNVEV (reference sequence). V was cut by 8 bases and J by 0 bases, with 11 bases left in between. CDR3 length equals 13 residues.

The chain combines TRBV7-9 with TRBJ2-7; TRBD1 matches 7 bases. This CDR3 comprises 14 residues. V gave up 5 bases and J gave up 6 bases; unmatched junction bases: 10. Germline CDR1 and CDR2: SEHNR and FQNEAQ (reference sequence). CDR3: CASSKGDRVAEQYF. The CDR3 DNA sequence: TGTGCCAGCAGCAAAGGTGACAGGGTAGCCGAGCAGTACTTC.

This sequence joins TRBV7-9 and TRBJ1-1; a possible D gene is TRBD1 (5 bases). There are 13 residues in the CDR3. CDR1 is SEHNR and CDR2 is FQNEAQ in the germline V gene (reference sequence). The V end lost 3 bases, the J end lost 1 base, and 6 bases lay between the germline ends. The CDR3 is CASSFQGNTEAFF. CDR3 nucleotide sequence: TGTGCCAGCAGCTTCCAGGGGAACACTGAAGCTTTCTTT. The full variable domain, rest sourced from reference TRBV7-9 and TRBJ1-1, is DTGVSQNPRHKITKRGQNVTFRCDPISEHNRLYWYRQTLGQGPEFLTYFQNEAQLEKSRLLSDRFSAERPKGSFSTLEIQRTEQGDSAMYLCASSFQGNTEAFFGQGTRLTVV.

This clone was picked up a small number of times. The chain couples TRBV27 to TRBJ2-3; D is ambiguous. The CDR3 extends over 18 amino acids. Germline CDR1 and CDR2: MNHEY and SMNVEV (reference sequence). V was pared by 6 bases and J by 2 bases, with 24 bases between. The CDR3 region is CASSPTSFSRFDTDTQYF. The CDR3 coding sequence is TGTGCCAGCAGCCCCACCAGTTTCTCCCGCTTTGACACAGATACGCAGTATTTT.

The rearrangement joins TRBV6-6 to TRBJ1-1, with a tentative D call TRBD1 (5 bases). The V gene's germline CDR1 is MNHNY and CDR2 SVGAGI (reference sequence). V dropped 2 bases and J dropped 1 base, with 8 bases sitting between them. The CDR3 has 14 residues. The CDR3 protein is CASSYRQGNTEAFF. CDR3 in DNA: TGTGCCAGCAGTTACCGTCAGGGGAACACTGAAGCTTTCTTT.

The J gene is TRBJ2-7, the V gene TRBV30, with D perhaps TRBD1 (6 bases). Germline V gene lookup returns CDR1 GTSNPN and CDR2 SVGIG (reference sequence). V was trimmed by 0 bases and J by 3 bases, leaving 15 bases between them. The CDR3 totals 15 residues. CDR3 coding DNA: TGTGCCTGGAGTGTACCGGGGACAAAGATCTACGAGCAGTACTTC. Translated, it gives CAWSVPGTKIYEQYF.

In its sample, this clone was seen once. The V gene is TRBV6-1, the J gene TRBJ2-7; 9 bases are a match to TRBD1. The trim removed 6 bases at V and 2 bases at J, leaving 8 bases unmatched. Germline CDR1 is MNHNS and CDR2 is SASEGT. This CDR3 has 15 amino acids. CDR3 sequence reads: CASSGTGGSTYEQYF. CDR3 nucleotides: TGTGCCAGCAGCGGCACAGGGGGCTCCACCTACGAGCAGTACTTC.

This chain joins TRBV30 and TRBJ2-7; 11 positions agree with TRBD1. The germline CDR1 and CDR2 sequences are GTSNPN and SVGIG (reference sequence). After removal of 2 bases from V and 2 bases from J, the junction contained 2 bases not matched to a gene. This CDR3 is built from 14 residues. In nucleotides, the CDR3 is TGTGCCTGGAGTCGGGGACAGGGGGCCTACGAGCAGTACTTC. It encodes CAWSRGQGAYEQYF. Together with reference TRBV30 and TRBJ2-7, the CDR3 gives the full variable domain: SQTIHQWPATLVQPVGSPLSLECTVEGTSNPNLYWYRQAAGRGLQLLFYSVGIGQISSEVPQNLSASRPQDRQFILSSKKLLLSDSGFYLCAWSRGQGAYEQYFGPGTRLTVT.

This sequence joins TRBV9 and TRBJ2-2; TRBD2 matches at 13 bases. Germline V gene lookup returns CDR1 SGDLS and CDR2 YYNGEE. The CDR3 length is 17 residues. The trim removed 0 bases at V and 6 bases at J, leaving 5 bases unmatched. In nucleotides, the CDR3 is TGTGCCAGCAGCGTAGGCCCCGGGACTAGCGGGGCCGGGGAGCTGTTTTTT. Translating gives CASSVGPGTSGAGELFF.